This T cell receptor (beta chain) was observed in a study of blood T cell repertoires in COVID-19. For the study at large: Specimens from acute and convalescent COVID-19 originated in the United States, Italy and Spain.

Per the original data handling: Estimation of nucleated cell counts was performed using reference gene primer amplification. The assay was immunoSEQ multiplex PCR, and TCRdb's table has in-frame clones only and misses some. D and trimming come from the DNA, and the V and J calls and clone size come from that table. The sample gives about 140,000 clones, roughly 80% of which show up once; under 7% is in the top ten. Participant age was roughly 18 to 90 years, and participants resided in about 25 US areas. Participants' reported clinical history set cohort assignment. This CDR3 has 12 residues. V was pared by 10 bases and J by 8 bases, with 17 bases between. From germline, CDR1 is LNHDA and CDR2 SQIVND (reference sequence).

The sequence derives from a man aged 40-49 years with acute COVID-19. The material sequenced was PBMCs or T cells enriched from blood (not recorded which). The chain combines TRBV19 with TRBJ1-2; D remains ambiguous. The CDR3 loop reads CATYRTGDGYTF. The CDR3 region has the DNA TGTGCCACCTACCGGACGGGAGACGGCTACACCTTC.